This passage covers 30 T cell receptor beta chains from one sample sequenced in a study of CD8+CD57+ T cells in acquired aplastic anemia. TCR beta VDJ and CDR3 were profiled, and genomic DNA was the template. Each CDR3 protein is one row after TCRdb ran MiXCR on the reads. Here the sample spans 350,000 to 450,000 distinct CDR3 sequences, under 80% being singletons. Input material: sorted CD4+, CD8+, or CD8+CD57+ T cells (not recorded which) from PBMCs. All receptors come from a human donor in good health, serving as a control.

The sample holds one count of this clonotype. The chain combines TRBV20-1 with TRBJ2-1; 9 bases are a match to TRBD1. Germline values: CDR1 DFQATT, CDR2 SNEGSKA (reference sequence). The V segment lost 0 bases and the J segment 0 bases; nucleotides outside the gene matches: 3. The CDR3 has 16 amino acids. DNA for the CDR3: TGCAGTGCTAGAGACGCGGGACAGGGCTCCTACAATGAGCAGTTCTTC. Amino acids: CSARDAGQGSYNEQFF.

In this sample, this clonotype turned up a few times. The DNA for the CDR3 is TGTGCCTGGAGACCTCCCCCGGGACAGGGGATTGAAAAACTGTTTTTT. It is translated as CAWRPPPGQGIEKLFF. The rearrangement joins TRBV30 to TRBJ1-4; 10 positions match TRBD1. CDR3 size: 16 residues. Germline V gene sequence: CDR1 GTSNPN, CDR2 SVGIG (reference sequence). The trim removed 3 bases at V and 7 bases at J, leaving 11 bases unmatched.

Concerning this clonotype: The limits of the CDR3 on the DNA are not certain, so only TCRdb's listed CDR3 is given. This chain's CDR3 is CASSLGSYEQYFGYF. The genes are TRBV7-2 and TRBJ2-7. Per germline, CDR1 SGHTA and CDR2 FQGNSA. Both ends counted, the CDR3 spans 15 residues.

This sequence joins TRBV20-1 and TRBJ1-1; D is uncertain. This CDR3 spans 11 amino acids. Germline assignment: CDR1 DFQATT and CDR2 SNEGSKA (reference sequence). Trimming shortened V by 6 bases and J by 7 bases, and 12 bases separated the two germline ends. CDR3 in amino acids: CSAPGGHEAFF. Written as DNA, the CDR3 is TGCAGTGCGCCGGGAGGCCATGAAGCTTTCTTT.

The count of this clonotype is one. An end of the junction differs from the germline gene, which may be a read error. V is TRBV9 and J is TRBJ1-4, with TRBD1 as a possible D gene (6 bases). CDR3 length: 15 amino acids. The germline V gene encodes CDR1 SGDLS and CDR2 YYNGEE. The CDR3 DNA reads TGCGCCAGCAGCCAAGGTCGGGGGGCGGGGGAAGAACTGTTTTTT. Its translation is CASSQGRGAGEELFF.

V gene TRBV2 combines with J gene TRBJ1-2; D is unresolved. The length of the CDR3 is 14 residues. Germline V gene data show CDR1 as SNHLY and CDR2 as FYNNEI. V was clipped by 7 bases and J by 4 bases, with 16 bases between them. CDR3 DNA: TGTGCCAGCAAAATCGAGGGCGGTGTCTATGGCTACACCTTC. It codes for CASKIEGGVYGYTF.

This clonotype was picked up many times. This sequence joins TRBV11-2 and TRBJ2-7; 8 bases are a match to TRBD1. J was trimmed by 5 bases and V by 5 bases; bases with no gene match: 8. The CDR3 is 14 amino acids. The germline V gene has CDR1 SGHAT and CDR2 FQNNGV. In nucleotides, the CDR3 is TGTGCCAGCAGCCCCAAGACAGGGGCCCACGAGCAGTACTTC. This gives the protein CASSPKTGAHEQYF.

This clonotype has at least ten counts. V usage is TRBV24-1 and J usage is TRBJ2-3; perhaps TRBD1 as D (6 bases). CDR1 and CDR2 from the germline V gene are KGHDR and SFDVKD. The CDR3 has 16 amino acids. The V and J ends lost 4 bases and 0 bases respectively, with 13 bases between them. The CDR3: CATSEYRAHSTDTQYF. CDR3 DNA: TGTGCCACCAGTGAGTACAGGGCTCATAGCACAGATACGCAGTATTTT.

CDR3 amino acids: CASSLEGQNNSPLHF. CDR3 DNA sequence: TGTGCCAGCAGCTTAGAGGGACAGAATAATTCACCCCTCCACTTT. This sequence joins TRBV7-3 and TRBJ1-6; 7 nucleotides line up with TRBD1. The CDR3 is 15 residues long. In germline, CDR1 is SGHTA, CDR2 FQGTGA. V lost 2 bases to trimming and J lost 5 bases; unmatched junction nucleotides: 3.

Comment on this clonotype: The CDR3 end shows no conserved phenylalanine or tryptophan, and so a read error is likely. The DNA is omitted, as the CDR3 cannot be located on it reliably, and the CDR3 follows TCRdb's listing. The chain is built from TRBV2 and TRBJ2-7; TRBD1, the D gene given by the table, was not confirmed from the DNA. The CDR3 adds up to 14 amino acids, both ends counted. Germline CDR1 reads SNHLY; CDR2 reads FYNNEI. The chain's CDR3 is CASRAGSQPQHFGD.

CDR3 DNA: TGTGCCAGCAGCTTATCGGCAGGGAGCAATCAGCCCCAGTACTTC. Its protein is CASSLSAGSNQPQYF. The chain carries TRBV7-2 and TRBJ2-5; D is perhaps TRBD1 or TRBD2 (5 bases each). This CDR3 spans 15 amino acids. Trimming pared 2 bases from V and 9 bases from J, leaving 19 bases between. Per germline, CDR1 SGHTA and CDR2 FQGNSA.

The chain has TRBV10-3 and TRBJ2-6, with D hard to call. V lost 0 bases and J lost 4, with 16 bases in between. Germline CDR1 reads ENHRY; CDR2 reads SYGVKD. This CDR3 is 18 amino acids long. DNA for the CDR3: TGTGCCATCAGTGAGTCAGTTAGTAGCCGTACCGGGGCCAACGTCCTGACTTTC. It specifies CAISESVSSRTGANVLTF.

A single count supports this clonotype. The chain couples TRBV2 to TRBJ1-2, with D possibly being TRBD1 (5 bases). In germline, CDR1 is SNHLY, CDR2 FYNNEI. The CDR3 is 14 amino acids. The V gene lost 3 bases and the J gene lost 5 bases, with 13 bases spanning the gap. The CDR3 DNA reads TGTGCCAGCAGTGACAGGGCGCAGAAGTATGGCTACACCTTC. The encoded protein is CASSDRAQKYGYTF.

This clonotype was seen at least ten times. The chain is built from TRBV29-1 and TRBJ2-3, with 10 bases aligning to TRBD2. The germline gives CDR1 SQVTM, CDR2 ANQGSEA. The CDR3 consists of 16 residues. J gave up 0 bases and V 6 bases, and 9 bases lay outside the gene matches. CDR3 in amino acids: CSVAGTSDGSTDTQYF. Written as DNA, the CDR3 is TGCAGCGTGGCCGGGACTAGCGATGGAAGCACAGATACGCAGTATTTT.

V usage is TRBV20-1 and J usage is TRBJ1-2; D may be TRBD1 (6 bases). The CDR3 runs 15 residues. CDR1 is DFQATT, CDR2 SNEGSKA, per germline (reference sequence). V was pared by 3 bases and J by 4 bases, with 18 bases between. CDR3 nucleotides: TGCAGTGCTAGTACGGTGGGGGGGGGCCCCTATGGCTACACCTTC. Its translation is CSASTVGGGPYGYTF.

Many counts were recorded for this clonotype. The chain couples TRBV19 to TRBJ2-3, with D unclear. The V end was cut by 6 bases, the J end by 2 bases, with 9 bases between. CDR3 length equals 13 residues. The germline gives CDR1 LNHDA, CDR2 SQIVND (reference sequence). The CDR3 reads CASRPRNTDTQYF. The CDR3 DNA is TGTGCCAGTAGGCCGCGGAACACAGATACGCAGTATTTT.

The chain couples TRBV12-3 or TRBV12-4 to TRBJ2-3; D could derive from TRBD1 or TRBD2 (5 bases each). V lost 3 bases and J lost 5, with 9 bases in between. The CDR3 covers 13 residues. The CDR3 loop is CASSLGVGDTQYF. In DNA, the CDR3 is TGTGCCAGCAGTTTGGGGGTGGGAGATACGCAGTATTTT.

This chain joins TRBV29-1 and TRBJ2-7, with 12 positions matching TRBD2. The junction had 16 bases not matched to a gene; V was cut back by 6 bases and J by 10 bases. Per germline, CDR1 SQVTM and CDR2 ANQGSEA. The CDR3 sequence is 15 residues long. The CDR3 DNA sequence: TGCAGCGTCCCCGGACTAGCGGGGCGTTCCGAGGCCCAGTACTTC. Amino acid sequence: CSVPGLAGRSEAQYF.

This clonotype was seen repeatedly, ten times or more. The CDR3 loop reads CASSFNRWLGSPLHF. CDR3 coding DNA: TGTGCCAGCAGCTTTAACAGGTGGCTGGGTTCACCCCTCCACTTT. V usage is TRBV13 and J usage is TRBJ1-6; D possibly corresponds to TRBD1 (5 bases). V lost 3 bases and J 9 bases, leaving 15 bases between the germline ends. Germline V gives CDR1 PRHDT, CDR2 FYEKMQ (reference sequence). CDR3 size: 15 residues. The full variable domain, completed using reference TRBV13 and TRBJ1-6, is AAGVIQSPRHLIKEKRETATLKCYPIPRHDTVYWYQQGPGQDPQFLISFYEKMQSDKGSIPDRFSAQQFSDYHSELNMSSLELGDSALYFCASSFNRWLGSPLHFGNGTRLTVT.

This chain uses TRBV10-2 with TRBJ1-1; a possible D gene is TRBD1 (6 bases). Per the germline V gene, CDR1 is WSHSY and CDR2 is SAAADI. Trimming removed 11 bases at V and 4 bases at J, with 17 bases between. This CDR3 comprises 13 residues. The CDR3 loop reads CADALTGSTEAFF. In nucleotides, the CDR3 is TGCGCCGACGCTTTAACAGGGAGCACTGAAGCTTTCTTT.

This CDR3 reads CSARTGTGEGQPQYF. The CDR3 DNA reads TGCAGTGCTCGTACCGGGACAGGGGAGGGTCAGCCCCAGTATTTT. The V gene is TRBV20-1, the J gene TRBJ1-5; 10 bases fit TRBD1. The J call could be wrong; TRBJ2-3 is a better fit for the DNA end. In germline, CDR1 is DFQATT, CDR2 SNEGSKA (reference sequence). The CDR3 is made up of 15 amino acids.

The V and J genes are TRBV7-9 and TRBJ1-5; maybe TRBD1 (5 bases). Germline lookup yields CDR1 SEHNR and CDR2 FQNEAQ (reference sequence). The CDR3 has 15 amino acids. Trimming pared 5 bases from V and 13 bases from J, leaving 24 bases between. CDR3 in DNA: TGTGCCAGCAGCCCTGGGCCCGTGGGGACTCGCGAGCAGCATTTT. Amino acids: CASSPGPVGTREQHF.

The chain is built from TRBV4-2 and TRBJ2-7, with 9 bases matching TRBD2. CDR1 and CDR2 (germline): LGHNA, YNFKEQ. The CDR3 has 16 residues. J was trimmed by 3 bases and V by 0 bases; bases with no gene match: 6. The CDR3 region is CASSQDRGGGHYEQYF. The CDR3 nucleotides read TGTGCCAGCAGCCAAGATCGCGGGGGGGGTCACTACGAGCAGTACTTC.

Notes on this clonotype: The CDR3 does not end in the conserved phenylalanine or tryptophan, so this is likely a read error. The limits of the CDR3 on the DNA are not certain, so only TCRdb's listed CDR3 is given. V is TRBV7-9 and J is TRBJ1-5. A total of 13 residues make up the CDR3, ends included. CDR1 and CDR2 from the germline V gene are SEHNR and FQNEAQ (reference sequence). The chain's CDR3 is CASSRTIGGPQPL.

This clonotype came up a few times. A read error may be the cause here, since a much bigger clone is one base away. The chain employs TRBV2 and TRBJ2-3; D is unclear. CDR3 length: 15 residues. Germline V gives CDR1 SNHLY, CDR2 FYNNEI. V was trimmed by 5 bases and J by 0 bases, leaving 12 bases between them. CDR3 sequence reads: CASSCPGDSTDTQYF. For the CDR3, the DNA is TGTGCCAGCAGTTGCCCCGGCGACAGCACAGATACGCAGTATTTT. Full variable domain (outside the CDR3, taken from reference TRBV2 and TRBJ2-3): EPEVTQTPSHQVTQMGQEVILRCVPISNHLYFYWYRQILGQKVEFLVSFYNNEISEKSEIFDDQFSVERPDGSNFTLKIRSTKLEDSAMYFCASSCPGDSTDTQYFGPGTRLTVL.

This clonotype showed up many times. V usage is TRBV6-5 and J usage is TRBJ2-1; 9 positions match TRBD2. V was pared by 4 bases and J by 7 bases, with 8 bases of the junction left unmatched. Germline loops: CDR1 MNHEY, CDR2 SVGAGI. The CDR3 has 15 amino acids. CDR3: CASSSARGGKNEQFF. CDR3 nucleotide sequence: TGTGCCAGCAGTTCAGCGCGGGGGGGAAAAAATGAGCAGTTCTTC.

The V gene is TRBV20-1, the J gene TRBJ1-6; no definite D call. Between the trimmed V and J ends, which lost 6 bases and 7 bases, there was a span of 13 bases. The CDR3 is 13 residues long. Looked up from germline, CDR1 is DFQATT and CDR2 is SNEGSKA (reference sequence). This chain's CDR3 is CSAIPGGNSPLHF. The DNA of the CDR3 is TGCAGTGCCATCCCAGGAGGCAATTCACCCCTCCACTTT.

The gene calls are TRBV2 and TRBJ1-2, with D hard to call. V was cut by 4 bases and J by 2 bases, with 11 bases left in between. The germline CDR1 and CDR2 sequences are SNHLY and FYNNEI. This CDR3 has 14 residues. Here the CDR3 DNA reads TGTGCCAGCAGTGGTGGGGTTACCAACTATGGCTACACCTTC. This gives the protein CASSGGVTNYGYTF.

In regard to this clonotype: Mismatch with germline at one junction end may stem from a read error. The rearrangement joins TRBV9 to TRBJ1-1; a possible D gene is TRBD1 (5 bases). This CDR3 has 14 amino acids. In germline, CDR1 is SGDLS, CDR2 YYNGEE. The CDR3 DNA is TGTGCCAGCAGCGCCAGGGTTGGAGGCCTGACCTATGTCTTT. Translated: CASSARVGGLTYVF.

Remarks on this clonotype: A clone one base away is much larger, so this may be a read error. The rearrangement joins TRBV6-6 to TRBJ1-1; no firm D call. Germline loops: CDR1 MNHNY, CDR2 SVGAGI (reference sequence). This CDR3 has 13 amino acids. The CDR3 DNA sequence: TGTGCCAGCAGTGGACGGTGGAACACTGAGGCTTTCTTT. Its translation: CASSGRWNTEAFF.